This TCR gamma chain came from a study of intestinal T cells in coeliac disease. Genomic DNA came from ten approximately 4.9-µm formalin-fixed paraffin-embedded scrolls per case. The samples were fully anonymised formalin-fixed paraffin-embedded duodenal biopsies left over from diagnostic use. This clone is categorized as large (0.1 to 1%). Using around 200 ng of biopsy DNA, TRG was amplified with LymphoTrack primers. TCRdb redid clone calling on the multiplex PCR reads using CATT. The sample lists about 780 gamma-chain clones, roughly 49% occurring once. This CDR3 has 12 amino acids. Unmatched junction bases numbered 9, after V lost 8 bases and J lost 7 bases.

The sample consisted of a duodenal biopsy. This receptor was obtained from a human donor with celiac disease. The V call is TRGV10, the J call TRGJ1 or TRGJ2. TRGV10 is an ORF; its function is uncertain. The CDR3 is CAAWECRYKKLF. CDR3 nucleotides: TGTGCTGCGTGGGAGTGTAGGTATAAGAAACTCTTT.